Sequencing of this TCR beta chain was carried out in a study of cytotoxic CD8 clonotypes in ibrutinib-treated CLL. On the study more broadly: Outcomes included some 24 partial and 2 complete responses; after median roughly 70 months, approximately 14 stayed remitted and about twelve progressed. An average of around 260,000 productive templates and some 100,000 productive rearrangements was obtained per sample. Notes on the study in general: At progression, clonality fell back toward baseline after rising at ibrutinib response. Clonality at baseline surpassed age-matched healthy donors and tracked circulating CD8+ T-cell counts.

TCRdb's copy holds only in-frame clones and misses some; the assay was immunoSEQ multiplex PCR. Among fewer than 400,000 clones listed, under 70% were seen once. The CDR3 is 12 residues long. V lost 3 bases and J 6 bases, leaving 11 bases between the germline ends. Germline V lookup: CDR1 SQVTM, CDR2 ANQGSEA. Of note for this clone: Its antigen remains unidentified.

The chain links TRBV29-1 to TRBJ1-1; D remains unclear. This clonotype was sampled from a human donor with chronic lymphocytic leukemia. Sequencing used PBMCs, obtained after 36 months of ibrutinib treatment. The CDR3 spells CSVDGKRPEAFF. The DNA of the CDR3 is TGCAGCGTTGATGGGAAACGACCTGAAGCTTTCTTT.